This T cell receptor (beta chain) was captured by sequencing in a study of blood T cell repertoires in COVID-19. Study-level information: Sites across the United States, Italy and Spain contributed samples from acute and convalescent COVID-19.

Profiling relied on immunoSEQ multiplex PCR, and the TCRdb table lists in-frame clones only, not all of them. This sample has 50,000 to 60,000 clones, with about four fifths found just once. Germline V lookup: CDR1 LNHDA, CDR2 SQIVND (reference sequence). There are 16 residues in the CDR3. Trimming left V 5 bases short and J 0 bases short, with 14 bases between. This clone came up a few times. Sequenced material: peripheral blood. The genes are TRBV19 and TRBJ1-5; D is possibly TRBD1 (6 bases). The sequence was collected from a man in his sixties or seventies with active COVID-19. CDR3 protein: CASSPPTGFSNQPQHF. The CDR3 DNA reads TGTGCCAGTAGTCCCCCGACAGGCTTTAGCAATCAGCCCCAGCATTTT.